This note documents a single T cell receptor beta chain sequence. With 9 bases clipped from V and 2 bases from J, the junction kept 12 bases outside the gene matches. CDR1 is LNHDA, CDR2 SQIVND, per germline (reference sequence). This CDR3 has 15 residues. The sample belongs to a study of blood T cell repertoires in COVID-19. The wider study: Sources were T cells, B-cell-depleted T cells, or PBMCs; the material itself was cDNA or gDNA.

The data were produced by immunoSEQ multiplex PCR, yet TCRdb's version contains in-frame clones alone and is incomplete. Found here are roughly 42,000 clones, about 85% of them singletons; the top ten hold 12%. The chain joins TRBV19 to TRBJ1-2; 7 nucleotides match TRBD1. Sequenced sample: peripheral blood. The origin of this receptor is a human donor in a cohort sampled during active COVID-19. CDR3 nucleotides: TGTGCCAGCACAAAAGGGGGCAGCCGAAACTATGGCTACACCTTC. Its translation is CASTKGGSRNYGYTF.